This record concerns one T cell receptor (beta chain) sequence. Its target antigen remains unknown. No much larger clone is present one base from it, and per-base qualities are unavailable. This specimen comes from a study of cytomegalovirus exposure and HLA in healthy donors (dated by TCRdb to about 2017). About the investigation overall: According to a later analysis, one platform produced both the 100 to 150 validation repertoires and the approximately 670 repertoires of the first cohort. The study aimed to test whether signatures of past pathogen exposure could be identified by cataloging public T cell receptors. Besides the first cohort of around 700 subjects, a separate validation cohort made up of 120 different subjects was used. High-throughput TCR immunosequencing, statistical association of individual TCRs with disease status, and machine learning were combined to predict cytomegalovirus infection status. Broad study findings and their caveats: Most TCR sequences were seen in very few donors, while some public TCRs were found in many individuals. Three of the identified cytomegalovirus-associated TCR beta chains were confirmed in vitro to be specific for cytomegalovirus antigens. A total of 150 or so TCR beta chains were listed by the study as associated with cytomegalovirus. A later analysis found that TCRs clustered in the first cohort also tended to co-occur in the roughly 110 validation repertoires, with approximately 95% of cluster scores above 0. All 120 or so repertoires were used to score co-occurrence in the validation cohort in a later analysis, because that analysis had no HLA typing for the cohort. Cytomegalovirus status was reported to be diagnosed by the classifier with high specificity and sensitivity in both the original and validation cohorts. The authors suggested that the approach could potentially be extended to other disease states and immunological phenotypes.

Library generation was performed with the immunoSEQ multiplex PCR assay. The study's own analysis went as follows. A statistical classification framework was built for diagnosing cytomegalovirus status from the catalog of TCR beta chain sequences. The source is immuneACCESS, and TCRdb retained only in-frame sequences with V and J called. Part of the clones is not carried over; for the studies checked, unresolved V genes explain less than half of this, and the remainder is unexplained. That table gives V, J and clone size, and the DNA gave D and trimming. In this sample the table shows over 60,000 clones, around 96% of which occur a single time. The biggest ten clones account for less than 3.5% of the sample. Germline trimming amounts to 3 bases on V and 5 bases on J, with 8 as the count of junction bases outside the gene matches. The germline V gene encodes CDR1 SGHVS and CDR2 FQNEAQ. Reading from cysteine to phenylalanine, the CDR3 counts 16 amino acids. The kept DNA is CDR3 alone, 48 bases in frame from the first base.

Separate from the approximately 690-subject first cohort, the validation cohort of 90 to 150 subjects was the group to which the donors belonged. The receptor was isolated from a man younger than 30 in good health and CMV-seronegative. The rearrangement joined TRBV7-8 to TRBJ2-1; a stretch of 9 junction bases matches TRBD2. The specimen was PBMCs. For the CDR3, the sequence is CASSFSGGGVNNEQFF. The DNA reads TGTGCCAGCAGCTTTAGCGGGGGCGGAGTAAACAATGAGCAGTTCTTC.